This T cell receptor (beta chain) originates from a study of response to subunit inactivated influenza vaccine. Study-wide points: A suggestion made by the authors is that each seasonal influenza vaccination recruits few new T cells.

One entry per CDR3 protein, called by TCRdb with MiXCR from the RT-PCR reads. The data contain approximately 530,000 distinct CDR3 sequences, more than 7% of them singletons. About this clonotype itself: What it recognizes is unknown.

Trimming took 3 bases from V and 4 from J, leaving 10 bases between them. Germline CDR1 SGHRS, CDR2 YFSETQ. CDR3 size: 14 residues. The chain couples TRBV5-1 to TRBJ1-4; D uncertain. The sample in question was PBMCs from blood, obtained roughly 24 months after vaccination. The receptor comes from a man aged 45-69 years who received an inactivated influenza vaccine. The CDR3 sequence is CASSYTTGNEKLFF. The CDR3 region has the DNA TGCGCCAGCAGCTACACAACGGGTAATGAAAAACTGTTTTTT.